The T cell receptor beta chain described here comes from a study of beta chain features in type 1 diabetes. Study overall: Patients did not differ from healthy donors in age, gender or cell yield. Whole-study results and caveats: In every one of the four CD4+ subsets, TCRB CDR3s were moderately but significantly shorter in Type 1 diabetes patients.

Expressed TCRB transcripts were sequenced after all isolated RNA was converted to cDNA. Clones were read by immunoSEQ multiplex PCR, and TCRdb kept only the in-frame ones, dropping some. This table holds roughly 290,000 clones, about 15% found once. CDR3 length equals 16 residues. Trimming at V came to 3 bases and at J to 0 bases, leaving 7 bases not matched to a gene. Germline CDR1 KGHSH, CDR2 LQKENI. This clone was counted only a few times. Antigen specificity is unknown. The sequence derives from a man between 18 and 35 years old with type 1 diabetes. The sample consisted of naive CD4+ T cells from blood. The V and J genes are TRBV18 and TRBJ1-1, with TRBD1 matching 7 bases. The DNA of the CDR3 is TGTGCCAGCTCACCGTGGACAGGAGGTATGAACACTGAAGCTTTCTTT. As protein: CASSPWTGGMNTEAFF. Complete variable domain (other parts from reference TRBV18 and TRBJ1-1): NAGVMQNPRHLVRRRGQEARLRCSPMKGHSHVYWYRQLPEEGLKFMVYLQKENIIDESGMPKERFSAEFPKEGPSILRIQQVVRGDSAAYFCASSPWTGGMNTEAFFGQGTRLTVV.